The clone carrying this TCR beta chain turned up a few times. What it binds is unknown. Likely unrecorded immune exposures existed in these nominally healthy donors. This entry comes from a study of cytomegalovirus exposure and HLA in healthy donors. In germline, CDR1 is LNHNV, CDR2 YYDKDF (reference sequence). V lost 1 base to trimming and J lost 4 bases; unmatched junction nucleotides: 2. This CDR3 has 16 residues. Whole-study results and caveats: A later analysis showed that HLA-associated TCR beta chains had undergone more clonal expansion than equally common others. Common viral pathogens (according to a later analysis) appeared linked to several of the most significant clusters. Published work reported that the classifier diagnosed cytomegalovirus status with high specificity and sensitivity.

It was with 60 Vbeta and 13 Jbeta primers that the PCR ran. Profiled with immunoSEQ multiplex PCR; TCRdb holds only in-frame clones, not every one. The sample has about 38,000 clones, 66% seen once; the top ten hold around 19%. Sequencing was carried out using PBMCs. This receptor was obtained from a man in his fifties or sixties in good health and CMV-seropositive. V is TRBV15 and J is TRBJ2-1; TRBD1 agrees at 12 bases. CDR3 in DNA: TGTGCCACCAGCAGAGGGGACAGGGGGCCATACAATGAGCAGTTCTTC. Its translation is CATSRGDRGPYNEQFF.